This T cell receptor beta chain was retrieved from a study of cytomegalovirus exposure and HLA in healthy donors. The PCR was carried out with 60 Vbeta primers and 13 Jbeta primers. In the source study's methods: Among the unique TCR beta chains that a later analysis counted, about 81 million in all, 9.5 million to 12 million were shared. Sequencing used immunoSEQ multiplex PCR; TCRdb keeps in-frame clones, though not all of them. Clonal size and the V and J genes are those of that table, whereas D and trimming came from the DNA. The table lists 130,000 or so clones, approximately 84% of them singletons. On this clone itself: The target antigen is unknown.

CDR3 length equals 13 residues. Study results and limitations: TRBV6-2, TRBV6-3 and some other V segments were unresolvable in 87-base-pair reads. In terms of immune exposure information, only CMV serostatus was available. A later analysis reportedly identified an Asian-associated ancestry cluster as carrying fewer N-insertions than the roughly 600-donor mean.

This receptor was obtained from a woman aged 40 to 50 in good health and CMV-seronegative. This chain connects TRBV12-2 to TRBJ1-2. TRBV12-2 is a known pseudogene. The sample was PBMCs. In DNA form, the CDR3 reads TGTGCAAGGTCCAGGCCAGCGGTCTATGGCTACACCTTC. Translated, it gives CARSRPAVYGYTF.